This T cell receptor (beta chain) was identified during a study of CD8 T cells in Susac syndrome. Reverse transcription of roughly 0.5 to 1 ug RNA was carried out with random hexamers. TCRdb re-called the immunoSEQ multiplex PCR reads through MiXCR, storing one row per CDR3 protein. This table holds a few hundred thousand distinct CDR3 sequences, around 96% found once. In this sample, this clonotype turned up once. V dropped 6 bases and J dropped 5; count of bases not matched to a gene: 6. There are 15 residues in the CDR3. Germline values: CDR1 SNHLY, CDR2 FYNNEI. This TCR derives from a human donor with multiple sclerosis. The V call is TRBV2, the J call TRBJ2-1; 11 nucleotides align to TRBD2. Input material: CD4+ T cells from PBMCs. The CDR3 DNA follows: TGTGCCAGCAGGGGGGGGACTAGCGGTCACAATGAGCAGTTCTTC. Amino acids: CASRGGTSGHNEQFF. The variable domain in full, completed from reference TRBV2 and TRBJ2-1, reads EPEVTQTPSHQVTQMGQEVILRCVPISNHLYFYWYRQILGQKVEFLVSFYNNEISEKSEIFDDQFSVERPDGSNFTLKIRSTKLEDSAMYFCASRGGTSGHNEQFFGPGTRLTVL.